These 8 T cell receptor beta chains originate from one sample sequenced in a study of cytomegalovirus exposure and HLA in healthy donors. The PCR made use of 60 Vbeta and 13 Jbeta primers. Using immunoSEQ multiplex PCR, the repertoire was profiled, and TCRdb retains in-frame clones only, with some absent. Of about 120,000 clones in the sample, around 78% were seen once. Sequenced input: PBMCs. Receptor source: a man in his late teens or twenties in good health and CMV-seropositive.

The chain recombines TRBV6-5 with TRBJ2-4, with D unresolved. Germline values: CDR1 MNHEY, CDR2 SVGAGI. The V end lost 5 bases, the J end lost 0 bases, and 11 bases lay between the germline ends. This CDR3 spans 15 amino acids. In DNA, the CDR3 is TGTGCCAGCAGTCTCTCTTCCTCAGCCAAAAACATTCAGTACTTC. Translation gives CASSLSSSAKNIQYF.

The rearrangement joins TRBV19 to TRBJ2-3, with D maybe TRBD2 (5 bases). CDR3 length: 14 amino acids. V lost 7 bases, J lost 0 bases, and 11 bases lay in between. Germline values: CDR1 LNHDA, CDR2 SQIVND (reference sequence). The DNA of the CDR3 is TGTGCCAGTATTCCGAGGGAAAGCACAGATACGCAGTATTTT. Translation gives CASIPRESTDTQYF.

The chain recombines TRBV5-4 with TRBJ2-1, with 7 positions matching TRBD1. The ends lost 0 bases at V and 8 bases at J; junction bases unmatched: 8. The germline CDR1 and CDR2 sequences are SGHNT and YYREEE (reference sequence). CDR3 size: 15 residues. CDR3 sequence reads: CASSLAGQGGYEQFF. The CDR3 DNA follows: TGTGCCAGCAGCTTGGCCGGTCAAGGGGGCTATGAGCAGTTCTTC.

This clone was seen only a few times. This chain connects TRBV5-5 to TRBJ1-5, with no clear D. This CDR3 has 16 amino acids. CDR1 is SGHKS, CDR2 YYEKEE, per germline (reference sequence). V was shortened by 5 bases and J by 6 bases, with 21 bases between the two germline ends. The CDR3 loop reads CASRSLAEGVFQPQHF. The CDR3 DNA reads as TGTGCCAGCAGATCCTTGGCGGAGGGTGTCTTTCAGCCCCAGCATTTT.

This chain links TRBV30 with TRBJ1-5; maybe TRBD1 (6 bases). CDR1 and CDR2 from the germline V gene are GTSNPN and SVGIG (reference sequence). The CDR3 has 14 amino acids. The V and J ends lost 1 base and 6 bases respectively, with 13 bases between them. CDR3 region: CAWSEGHGGQPQHF. The DNA for the CDR3 is TGTGCCTGGAGTGAGGGACACGGCGGTCAGCCCCAGCATTTT. The full variable domain, its missing parts supplied by reference TRBV30 and TRBJ1-5, is SQTIHQWPATLVQPVGSPLSLECTVEGTSNPNLYWYRQAAGRGLQLLFYSVGIGQISSEVPQNLSASRPQDRQFILSSKKLLLSDSGFYLCAWSEGHGGQPQHFGDGTRLSIL.

The chain employs TRBV7-9 and TRBJ1-2; maybe TRBD1 (6 bases). Germline V lookup: CDR1 SEHNR, CDR2 FQNEAQ (reference sequence). The CDR3 is 12 residues long. The germline V and J ends were trimmed by 5 bases and 3 bases, with 7 bases remaining between them. CDR3 DNA: TGTGCCAGCAGCCACAGGGACTATGGCTACACCTTC. This translates into CASSHRDYGYTF.

The genes are TRBV28 and TRBJ1-3, with D tentatively TRBD1 (5 bases). V was pared by 11 bases and J by 12 bases, with 17 bases between. The CDR3 extends over 11 amino acids. CDR1 MDHEN and CDR2 SYDVKM come from the germline V gene. The CDR3 DNA reads as TGTGCCGGACCCTCCAGGGTCCACATATATTTT. Translating it yields CAGPSRVHIYF.

The chain carries TRBV5-1 and TRBJ1-2; D is undetermined. The CDR3 spans 14 residues. The germline V gene has CDR1 SGHRS and CDR2 YFSETQ. Trimming cost V 0 bases and J 6 bases, with 12 bases left between them. CDR3 coding DNA: TGCGCCAGCAGCTTGGTTTTCGGGAATGATGGCTACACCTTC. Translating gives CASSLVFGNDGYTF.